This entry lists 21 T cell receptor beta chains sequenced from one sample in a study of cytomegalovirus exposure and HLA in healthy donors. PCR involved 60 Vbeta and 13 Jbeta primers. TCRdb's copy holds only in-frame clones and misses some; the assay was immunoSEQ multiplex PCR. The data contain 130,000 or so clones, 70% to 85% of them singletons. Sequencing was done on a sample of PBMCs. Receptors were obtained from a woman in her forties in good health and CMV-seronegative.

This rearrangement joins TRBV5-1 to TRBJ2-1, with 9 bases matching TRBD1. CDR1 and CDR2 from the germline V gene are SGHRS and YFSETQ. The CDR3 spans 17 residues. With V trimmed by 4 bases and J by 0 bases, 8 bases remained unmatched. The CDR3 bases are TGCGCCAGCAGCCCACTTGGGACAGGGAGCTCCTACAATGAGCAGTTCTTC. Amino acid sequence: CASSPLGTGSSYNEQFF. The variable domain in full, with the rest retrieved from reference TRBV5-1 and TRBJ2-1, is KAGVTQTPRYLIKTRGQQVTLSCSPISGHRSVSWYQQTPGQGLQFLFEYFSETQRNKGNFPGRFSGRQFSNSRSEMNVSTLELGDSALYLCASSPLGTGSSYNEQFFGPGTRLTVL.

CDR3 nucleotide sequence: TGTGCCATCAGTGGAGGCAGGGGATCTGGGGCCAACGTCCTGACTTTC. Its translation is CAISGGRGSGANVLTF. V gene TRBV10-3 combines with J gene TRBJ2-6; D perhaps matches TRBD1 (6 bases). Germline assignment: CDR1 ENHRY and CDR2 SYGVKD. The CDR3 is made up of 16 amino acids. V was pared by 4 bases and J by 1 base, with 11 bases between.

This clone was found once. This sequence joins TRBV14 and TRBJ2-7; TRBD1 aligns across 11 bases. Germline V gives CDR1 SGHDN, CDR2 FVKESK. The V and J ends lost 3 bases and 3 bases, in that order; junction bases with no gene match: 4. CDR3 length: 15 amino acids. The DNA of the CDR3 is TGTGCCAGCAGCCAGGGACAGGGGGTGGTCTACGAGCAGTACTTC. Protein product: CASSQGQGVVYEQYF.

The chain uses TRBV19 and TRBJ2-1; 8 positions agree with TRBD2. Germline CDR1 is LNHDA and CDR2 is SQIVND (reference sequence). The CDR3 runs 18 residues. The J segment lost 4 bases and the V segment lost 5 bases, leaving 16 bases of the junction unmatched. CDR3 nucleotides: TGTGCCAGTAGTCCCACGAGACTAGCGACGTTGACGTACAATGAGCAGTTCTTC. Protein: CASSPTRLATLTYNEQFF.

The rearrangement joins TRBV7-9 to TRBJ2-7; D unclear. There are 13 residues in the CDR3. In germline, CDR1 is SEHNR, CDR2 FQNEAQ (reference sequence). Trimming took 2 bases from V and 7 from J, leaving 12 bases between them. The CDR3 DNA sequence: TGTGCCAGCAGCTTACTGGCAGGTCAAGAGCAGTACTTC. This gives the protein CASSLLAGQEQYF. The complete variable domain, with remaining parts taken from reference TRBV7-9 and TRBJ2-7, reads DTGVSQNPRHKITKRGQNVTFRCDPISEHNRLYWYRQTLGQGPEFLTYFQNEAQLEKSRLLSDRFSAERPKGSFSTLEIQRTEQGDSAMYLCASSLLAGQEQYFGPGTRLTVT.

The table lists this clone with a few counts. The CDR3 nucleotides are TGTGCCAGCTCACCACCCCAGGGGTCGGCTGGAAACACCATATATTTT. Translated, it gives CASSPPQGSAGNTIYF. The gene calls are TRBV18 and TRBJ1-3; perhaps TRBD1 as D (6 bases). The V end lost 0 bases, the J end lost 2 bases, and 11 bases lay between the germline ends. This CDR3 is 16 amino acids long. The germline V gene has CDR1 KGHSH and CDR2 LQKENI.

The chain uses TRBV6-5 and TRBJ2-1, with D perhaps matching TRBD1 (6 bases). V was cut by 1 base and J by 6 bases, with 16 bases left in between. Germline loops: CDR1 MNHEY, CDR2 SVGAGI. The CDR3 has 16 amino acids. The CDR3 DNA reads TGTGCCAGCAGTTACTACAGGGAGTACTCTAGCAATGAGCAGTTCTTC. Translation: CASSYYREYSSNEQFF.

The genes are TRBV19 and TRBJ2-7; 8 bases align to TRBD2. The CDR3 length is 14 residues. Germline trimming cut 4 bases from V and 3 bases from J; bases unmatched to any gene: 5. Germline V CDR1 and CDR2: LNHDA, SQIVND (reference sequence). CDR3 nucleotides: TGTGCCAGTAGTAAGGCGGGACTAGTCTACGAGCAGTACTTC. Protein sequence: CASSKAGLVYEQYF.

This clone has a single count. The V gene is TRBV7-9, the J gene TRBJ2-7; 7 bases agree with TRBD1. Germline V CDR1 and CDR2: SEHNR, FQNEAQ (reference sequence). With 6 bases clipped from V and 0 bases from J, the junction kept 5 bases outside the gene matches. The CDR3 length is 14 residues. CDR3 amino acids: CASRRQGSSYEQYF. Here the CDR3 DNA reads TGTGCCAGCAGGCGACAGGGAAGCTCCTACGAGCAGTACTTC.

The rearrangement uses TRBV5-4 and TRBJ2-1, with unresolved D. This CDR3 is built from 11 residues. With 2 bases removed from V and 9 bases from J, the gap between germline ends came to 6 bases. Germline V gives CDR1 SGHNT, CDR2 YYREEE (reference sequence). The CDR3 region has the DNA TGTGCCAGCAGCTTCATCGGTGAGCAGTTCTTC. Translating it yields CASSFIGEQFF.

This chain joins TRBV25-1 and TRBJ2-7; the match to TRBD1 covers 8 bases. With 4 bases clipped from V and 2 bases from J, the junction kept 7 bases outside the gene matches. In germline, CDR1 is MGHDK, CDR2 SYGVNS. This CDR3 contains 15 residues. The CDR3 region is CASSGADRVPYEQYF. The CDR3 DNA reads as TGTGCCAGCAGTGGCGCGGACAGGGTCCCCTACGAGCAGTACTTC.

In nucleotides, the CDR3 is TGTGCCAGCTCACCGTCCCGGACAGGGTGGTACGAGCAGTACTTC. Amino acid sequence: CASSPSRTGWYEQYF. The gene calls are TRBV18 and TRBJ2-7; TRBD1 aligns across 8 bases. In germline, CDR1 is KGHSH, CDR2 LQKENI. With 3 bases clipped from V and 4 bases from J, the junction kept 8 bases outside the gene matches. This CDR3 is 15 amino acids long.

This chain connects TRBV5-1 to TRBJ2-2; 8 bases line up with TRBD1. Per the germline V gene, CDR1 is SGHRS and CDR2 is YFSETQ. The CDR3 runs to 14 residues. Losses at the gene ends were 4 bases for V and 4 bases for J; bases not matched to a gene: 3. CDR3 DNA sequence: TGCGCCAGCAGCATGGACAGGGCCACCGGGGAGCTGTTTTTT. Translated, it gives CASSMDRATGELFF.

The genes are TRBV15 and TRBJ1-1; maybe TRBD1 (6 bases). The CDR3 spans 13 residues. The germline gives CDR1 LNHNV, CDR2 YYDKDF (reference sequence). The V and J ends lost 5 bases and 10 bases respectively, with 17 bases between them. CDR3 nucleotides: TGTGCCACCAGCTTCGGGAACAGGGATCGAGCTTTCTTT. It yields the protein CATSFGNRDRAFF.

The V call is TRBV27, the J call TRBJ2-3; 7 bases line up with TRBD1. Unmatched junction bases numbered 9, after V lost 5 bases and J lost 1 base. The germline CDR1 and CDR2 sequences are MNHEY and SMNVEV (reference sequence). The CDR3 extends over 16 amino acids. CDR3 nucleotide sequence: TGTGCCAGCAGTCGAACCAGGGGGTCGGGCACAGATACGCAGTATTTT. It is translated as CASSRTRGSGTDTQYF.

J is TRBJ2-1 and V is TRBV7-3; 9 bases fit TRBD2. CDR3 length equals 20 residues. Germline loops: CDR1 SGHTA, CDR2 FQGTGA. Germline trimming cut 5 bases from V and 1 base from J; bases unmatched to any gene: 18. CDR3 coding DNA: TGTGCCAGCAGCCCCCTTCCCCTAGCGGGAAATGAGGGGTCCTACAATGAGCAGTTCTTC. Protein product: CASSPLPLAGNEGSYNEQFF.

With regard to this clone: The DNA is omitted, as the CDR3 cannot be located on it reliably, and the CDR3 follows TCRdb's listing. The CDR3 here is CASSQERVGHGTFF. This chain joins TRBV4-3 and TRBJ1-1. The germline CDR1 and CDR2 sequences are LGHNA and YSLEER. The CDR3 region is 14 residues in length, termini included.

This chain joins TRBV30 and TRBJ1-3, with D possibly matching TRBD1 (6 bases). The CDR3 is 14 residues long. V dropped 7 bases and J dropped 0 bases, with 13 bases sitting between them. From germline, CDR1 is GTSNPN and CDR2 SVGIG (reference sequence). Here the CDR3 reads CALTQGFSGNTIYF. The CDR3 DNA sequence: TGTGCCTTGACACAGGGCTTCTCTGGAAACACCATATATTTT.

This clone was detected a few times. The chain is built from TRBV28 and TRBJ1-3; TRBD1 aligns across 9 bases. V trimming: 5 bases; J trimming: 4 bases; junction bases outside the gene matches: 12. Germline values: CDR1 MDHEN, CDR2 SYDVKM. The length of the CDR3 is 17 residues. Here the CDR3 DNA reads TGTGCCAGCAGTCCCCTCTTTACAGGGGGCCGGGGAAACACCATATATTTT. The encoded protein is CASSPLFTGGRGNTIYF.

As to this clone: The final CDR3 position lacks the conserved phenylalanine or tryptophan, pointing to a likely read error. The genes are TRBV2 and TRBJ1-2; 10 nucleotides line up with TRBD1. Germline CDR1 is SNHLY and CDR2 is FYNNEI. This CDR3 is built from 15 residues. Unmatched junction bases numbered 7, after V lost 3 bases and J lost 6 bases. The CDR3 spells CASSEDRGDLHGYTL. The CDR3 nucleotides are TGTGCCAGCAGTGAGGACAGGGGGGATTTGCATGGCTACACCCTC.

The chain combines TRBV7-9 with TRBJ1-5, with 9 bases that match TRBD1. The CDR3 has 15 residues. The V gene end was trimmed by 5 bases and the J gene end by 4 bases; junction bases not matched to a gene: 6. CDR1 SEHNR and CDR2 FQNEAQ come from the germline V gene (reference sequence). The CDR3 coding sequence is TGTGCCAGCAGCGGAACGACAGGGGGAAATCAGCCCCAGCATTTT. This sequence encodes CASSGTTGGNQPQHF.